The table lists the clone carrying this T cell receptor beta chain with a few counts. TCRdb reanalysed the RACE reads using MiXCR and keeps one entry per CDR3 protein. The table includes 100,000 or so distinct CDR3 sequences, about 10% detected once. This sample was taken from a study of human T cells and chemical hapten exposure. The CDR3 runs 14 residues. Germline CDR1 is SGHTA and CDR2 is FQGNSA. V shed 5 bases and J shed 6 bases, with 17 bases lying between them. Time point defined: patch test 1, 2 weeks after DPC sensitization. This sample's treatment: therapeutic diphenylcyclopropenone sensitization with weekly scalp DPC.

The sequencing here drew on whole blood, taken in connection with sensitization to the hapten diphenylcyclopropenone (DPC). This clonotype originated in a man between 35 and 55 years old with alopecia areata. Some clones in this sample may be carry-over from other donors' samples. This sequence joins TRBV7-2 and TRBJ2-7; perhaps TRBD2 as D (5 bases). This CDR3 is CASSHREYAAEQYF. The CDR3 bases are TGTGCCAGCAGCCACCGGGAATACGCAGCCGAGCAGTACTTC.